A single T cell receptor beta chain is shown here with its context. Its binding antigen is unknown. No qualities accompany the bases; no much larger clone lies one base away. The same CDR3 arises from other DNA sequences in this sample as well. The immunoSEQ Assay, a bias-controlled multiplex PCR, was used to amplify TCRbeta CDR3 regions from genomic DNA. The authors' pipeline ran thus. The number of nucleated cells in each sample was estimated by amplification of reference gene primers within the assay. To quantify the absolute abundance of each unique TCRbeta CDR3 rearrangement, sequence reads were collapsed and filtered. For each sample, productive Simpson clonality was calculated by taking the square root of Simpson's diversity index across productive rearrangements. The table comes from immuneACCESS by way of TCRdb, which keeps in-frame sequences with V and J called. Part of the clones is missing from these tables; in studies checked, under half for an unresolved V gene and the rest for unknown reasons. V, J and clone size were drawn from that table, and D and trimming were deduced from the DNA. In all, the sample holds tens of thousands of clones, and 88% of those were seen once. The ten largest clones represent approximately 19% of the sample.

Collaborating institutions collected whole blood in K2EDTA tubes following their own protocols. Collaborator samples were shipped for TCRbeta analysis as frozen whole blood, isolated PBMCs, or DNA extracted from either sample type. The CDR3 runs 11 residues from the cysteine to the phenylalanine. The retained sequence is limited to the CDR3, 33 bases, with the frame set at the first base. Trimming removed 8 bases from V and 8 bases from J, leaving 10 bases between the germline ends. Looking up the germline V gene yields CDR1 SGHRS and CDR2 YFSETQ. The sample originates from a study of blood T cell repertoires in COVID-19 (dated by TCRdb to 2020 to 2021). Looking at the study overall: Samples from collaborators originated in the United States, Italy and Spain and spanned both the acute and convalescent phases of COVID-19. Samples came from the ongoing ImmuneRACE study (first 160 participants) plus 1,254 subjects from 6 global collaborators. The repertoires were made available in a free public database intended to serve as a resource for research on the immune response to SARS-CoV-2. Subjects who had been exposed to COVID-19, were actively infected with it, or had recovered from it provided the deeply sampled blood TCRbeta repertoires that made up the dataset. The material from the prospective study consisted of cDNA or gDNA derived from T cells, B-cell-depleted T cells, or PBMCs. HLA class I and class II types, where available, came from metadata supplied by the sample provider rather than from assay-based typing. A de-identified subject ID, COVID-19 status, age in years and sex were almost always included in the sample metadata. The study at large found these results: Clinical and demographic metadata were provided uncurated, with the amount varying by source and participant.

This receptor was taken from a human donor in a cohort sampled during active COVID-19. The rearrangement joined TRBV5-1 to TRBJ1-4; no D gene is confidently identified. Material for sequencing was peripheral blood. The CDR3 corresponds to CASRLNEKLFF. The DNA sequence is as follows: TGCGCCAGTAGACTTAACGAAAAACTGTTTTTT. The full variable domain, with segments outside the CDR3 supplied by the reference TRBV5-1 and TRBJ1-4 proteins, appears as KAGVTQTPRYLIKTRGQQVTLSCSPISGHRSVSWYQQTPGQGLQFLFEYFSETQRNKGNFPGRFSGRQFSNSRSEMNVSTLELGDSALYLCASRLNEKLFFGSGTQLSVL.